This TCR beta chain was sequenced during a study of graft-versus-host responses after intestinal transplantation. Study summary: Recipients had multivisceral, liver-intestinal, or isolated intestinal transplants. Induction with anti-thymocyte globulin, then tacrolimus and steroids for around three years, was given to all recipients. Whole-study results and caveats: GvH clones detected in recipient marrow included some appearing first in ileum or blood. Peak GvH clone levels in circulation were associated with early post-transplant HvG declines.

The CDR3 loop spans 14 amino acids. Germline CDR1 and CDR2: MNHEY and SMNVEV (reference sequence). Trimming took off 0 bases at V and 2 bases at J, with 7 bases between the two ends. Data came from immunoSEQ multiplex PCR; TCRdb stores just in-frame clones and leaves some out. Altogether about 82,000 clones are present, 91% being singletons, with the ten largest covering roughly 0.1%. About this clone: Antigen: not known.

This TCR was sampled from a human donor who received an intestinal transplant. V and J are TRBV27 and TRBJ1-1; tentative D call: TRBD1 (5 bases). This specimen consisted of unstimulated CD4+ T cells sorted from spleen or lymph node cells, obtained before intestinal transplant. CDR3: CASSLSRGNTEAFF. The CDR3 nucleotides read TGTGCCAGCAGTTTATCGCGGGGCAACACTGAAGCTTTCTTT.